This TCR beta chain derives from a study of PD-1 blockade in classical Hodgkin lymphoma. Trimming took off 6 bases at V and 9 bases at J, with 15 bases between the two ends. This CDR3 has 13 amino acids. Germline V gene lookup returns CDR1 MNHEY and CDR2 SMNVEV (reference sequence). With no exception, relapse followed autologous stem cell transplantation in all patients, and brentuximab vedotin exposure varied. TCRdb keeps only in-frame clones here, not all; method: immunoSEQ multiplex PCR. Counted here are under 100,000 clones, around 90% occurring once; the ten biggest clones make up about 2.7%. The sequence came from a human donor with classical Hodgkin lymphoma. This sample comprised peripheral blood mononuclear cells (PBMCs), obtained before the second cycle of nivolumab. The chain uses TRBV27 and TRBJ2-1; D remains ambiguous. CDR3 coding DNA: TGTGCCAGCAGCTTCGGACCTTACGGTGAGCAGTTCTTC. Amino acids: CASSFGPYGEQFF.